Listed below are T cell receptor beta chains from one sample, sequenced in a study of beta chain features in type 1 diabetes. Profiled with immunoSEQ multiplex PCR; TCRdb holds only in-frame clones, not every one. The sample holds 120,000 to 150,000 clones, about 10% seen once. The sequenced sample consisted of naive CD4+ T cells from blood. These receptor sequences come from a man aged 18 to 30 in good health. Both conserved end residues are part of each CDR3. D genes are given only for firm matches. For some rows the clone size is stated as once, few or many, or as a class when expanded; others skip it.

TRBD1 | 18 | TRBJ2-7 | few | TRBV7-2 | CASSFRSDMGTDTYEQYF | TGTGCCAGCAGCTTCAGATCCGACATGGGGACAGATACCTACGAGCAGTACTTC
TRBD1 | 15 | TRBJ2-5 | . | TRBV30 | CAWSGQTGGRETQYF | TGTGCCTGGAGCGGCCAGACAGGGGGCAGAGAGACCCAGTACTTC
. | 15 | TRBJ2-3 | . | TRBV5-1 | CASSFGALRPDTQYF | TGCGCCAGCAGCTTTGGGGCTCTCCGCCCAGATACGCAGTATTTT
. | 12 | TRBJ1-4 | few | TRBV4-2 | CASSQTREKLFF | TGTGCCAGCAGCCAAACGAGGGAAAAACTGTTTTTT
. | 16 | TRBJ2-1 | . | TRBV7-2 | CASSGLGQSSYNEQFF | TGTGCCAGCAGCGGACTCGGACAGAGCTCCTACAATGAGCAGTTCTTC
TRBD1 | 16 | TRBJ2-7 | . | TRBV7-2 | CASSLGGGQGTYEQYF | TGTGCCAGCAGCTTAGGGGGGGGACAGGGTACCTACGAGCAGTACTTC
TRBD1 | 15 | TRBJ2-5 | many | TRBV4-3 | CASSQDYRGGETQYF | TGCGCCAGCAGCCAAGATTACAGGGGTGGAGAGACCCAGTACTTC
TRBD1 | 15 | TRBJ1-6 | . | TRBV9 | CASSVQGASNSPLHF | TGTGCCAGCAGCGTTCAGGGGGCGAGTAATTCACCCCTCCACTTT
TRBD1 | 15 | TRBJ2-7 | . | TRBV11-2 | CASSLVQGRSYEQYF | TGTGCCAGCAGCTTAGTACAGGGGCGCTCCTACGAGCAGTACTTC
. | 16 | TRBJ2-2 | . | TRBV19 | CASSPGGGTNTGELFF | TGTGCCAGTAGTCCGGGGGGCGGGACGAACACCGGGGAGCTGTTTTTT
TRBD1 | 13 | TRBJ1-2 | . | TRBV30 | CAWDMDRDSGYTF | TGTGCCTGGGACATGGACAGGGATAGTGGCTACACCTTC
TRBD2 | 16 | TRBJ2-3 | . | TRBV29-1 | CSVRWSSGGAQDTQYF | TGCAGCGTCCGGTGGTCTAGCGGGGGGGCACAAGATACGCAGTATTTT
. | 14 | TRBJ2-1 | many | TRBV21-1 | CASSKASASEGEFF | TGTGCCAGCAGCAAAGCATCGGCCAGCGAAGGGGAGTTCTTC
TRBD1 | 14 | TRBJ1-2 | few | TRBV5-4 | CASSLNRGQDGYTF | TGTGCCAGCAGCTTGAACAGGGGGCAAGATGGCTACACCTTC
TRBD2 | 14 | TRBJ2-1 | few | TRBV5-1 | CASSPLAGVDEQFF | TGCGCCAGCAGCCCCCTAGCGGGGGTGGATGAGCAGTTCTTC
TRBD1 | 15 | TRBJ1-2 | . | TRBV2 | CASSETGGVNYGYTF | TGTGCCAGCAGTGAGACAGGGGGCGTAAACTATGGCTACACCTTC
. | 12 | TRBJ1-2 | . | TRBV30 | CAWTETNYGYTF | TGTGCCTGGACAGAAACAAACTATGGCTACACCTTC
TRBD1 | 15 | TRBJ1-5 | . | TRBV19 | CASRMDRDGNQPQHF | TGTGCCAGTAGGATGGACAGGGATGGCAATCAGCCCCAGCATTTT
. | 14 | TRBJ1-4 | . | TRBV30 | CAWSVGQSGEKLFF | TGTGCCTGGAGTGTAGGACAGTCTGGTGAAAAACTGTTTTTT
TRBD1 | 12 | TRBJ1-4 | many | TRBV5-1 | CASSTDRTKLFF | TGCGCCAGCAGCACGGACAGGACGAAACTGTTTTTT
TRBD1 | 14 | TRBJ1-2 | few | TRBV19 | CASTPGQGAAGYTF | TGTGCCAGTACCCCGGGACAGGGGGCTGCTGGCTACACCTTC
. | 18 | TRBJ2-3 | . | TRBV7-9 | CASSLVRGGDVRRDTQYF | TGTGCCAGCAGCTTAGTACGTGGGGGCGACGTCCGCAGAGATACGCAGTATTTT
. | 12 | TRBJ1-2 | few | TRBV19 | CASLTATYGYTF | TGTGCCAGCCTCACAGCTACCTATGGCTACACCTTC
. | 12 | TRBJ2-7 | few | TRBV6-5 | CASGAGIYEQYF | TGTGCCAGCGGGGCGGGGATATACGAGCAGTACTTC
TRBD1 | 15 | TRBJ2-1 | . | TRBV19 | CASTRQGSSYNEQFF | TGTGCCAGCACAAGACAGGGCAGCTCCTACAATGAGCAGTTCTTC
. | 13 | TRBJ2-7 | . | TRBV6-5 | CASSVPGTYEQYF | TGTGCCAGCAGCGTACCGGGAACCTACGAGCAGTACTTC
TRBD1 | 13 | TRBJ2-5 | . | TRBV6-1 | CASSLTGIETQYF | TGTGCCAGCAGCCTGACAGGGATTGAGACCCAGTACTTC
TRBD1 | 13 | TRBJ2-7 | few | TRBV6-5 | CASSLTGVGEQYF | TGTGCCAGCAGTTTGACAGGGGTAGGCGAGCAGTACTTC
. | 18 | TRBJ1-1 | . | TRBV5-1 | CASSLVGAVSGRRTEAFF | TGCGCCAGCAGCTTGGTGGGGGCGGTCTCAGGGCGGCGAACTGAAGCTTTCTTT
. | 14 | TRBJ2-5 | once | TRBV5-1 | CASSPGQMTETQYF | TGCGCCAGCAGCCCAGGACAGATGACGGAGACCCAGTACTTC
. | 10 | TRBJ2-3 | many | TRBV7-6 | CASSRDTQYF | TGTGCCAGCAGTCGAGATACGCAGTATTTT
. | 14 | TRBJ2-4 | many | TRBV7-9 | CASSLRGSMGIQYF | TGTGCCAGCAGCTTAAGGGGGAGCATGGGCATTCAGTACTTC
. | 13 | TRBJ1-1 | . | TRBV19 | CASSTQGNTEAFF | TGTGCCAGTAGTACGCAGGGGAACACTGAAGCTTTCTTT
. | 18 | TRBJ2-3 | . | TRBV4-3 | CASSRSRGGGTSTDTQYF | TGCGCCAGCAGCCGCTCGAGGGGGGGCGGTACTAGCACAGATACGCAGTATTTT
TRBD1 | 14 | TRBJ1-5 | . | TRBV28 | CASTVAGGYQPQHF | TGTGCCAGCACCGTGGCAGGGGGTTATCAGCCCCAGCATTTT
. | 16 | TRBJ2-5 | . | TRBV25-1 | CASSVAGKAGQETQYF | TGTGCCAGCAGTGTGGCTGGAAAGGCAGGGCAAGAGACCCAGTACTTC
TRBD1 | 13 | TRBJ2-1 | many | TRBV29-1 | CSVAGTGYNEQFF | TGCAGCGTTGCCGGGACAGGCTACAATGAGCAGTTCTTC
. | 19 | TRBJ2-3 | few | TRBV4-1 | CASSQMRQRPGNPLDTQYF | TGCGCCAGCAGCCAAATGCGCCAGCGCCCCGGGAACCCACTGGATACGCAGTATTTT
TRBD1 | 15 | TRBJ2-3 | . | TRBV6-6 | CASNTLGQGTDTQYF | TGTGCCAGCAATACCCTGGGACAGGGAACGGATACGCAGTATTTT
. | 15 | TRBJ2-1 | few | TRBV7-3 | CASSLWAGSGSEQFF | TGTGCCAGCAGCTTATGGGCAGGGTCAGGTAGTGAGCAGTTCTTC
. | 15 | TRBJ1-2 | . | TRBV15 | CATSLEKGVNYGYTF | TGTGCCACCAGCCTTGAGAAGGGGGTTAACTATGGCTACACCTTC
. | 14 | TRBJ1-3 | few | TRBV28 | CASSPLPSGNTIYF | TGTGCCAGCAGTCCCCTTCCCTCTGGAAACACCATATATTTT
. | 15 | TRBJ2-7 | few | TRBV4-1 | CASSQRTAGKREQYF | TGCGCCAGCAGCCAAAGGACAGCGGGGAAGAGGGAGCAGTACTTC
. | 13 | TRBJ2-5 | . | TRBV10-1 | CASSESEAETQYF | TGCGCCAGCAGTGAGTCGGAGGCGGAGACCCAGTACTTC
. | 13 | TRBJ2-7 | . | TRBV28 | CASSLSTPYEQYF | TGTGCCAGCAGTTTAAGCACTCCCTACGAGCAGTACTTC
TRBD1 | 14 | TRBJ1-2 | . | TRBV9 | CASSAMGQAYGYTF | TGTGCCAGCAGCGCGATGGGACAGGCCTATGGCTACACCTTC
TRBD1 | 14 | TRBJ2-7 | . | TRBV18 | CASSAATGQGEQYF | TGTGCCAGCTCGGCGGCTACGGGACAGGGTGAGCAGTACTTC
. | 13 | TRBJ1-5 | few | TRBV30 | CAWSVQNNQPQHF | TGTGCCTGGAGTGTACAGAACAATCAGCCCCAGCATTTT
TRBD1 | 16 | TRBJ2-6 | many | TRBV19 | CAPCAGTVSGANVLTF | TGTGCCCCCTGCGCCGGGACAGTTTCTGGGGCCAACGTCCTGACTTTC
. | 12 | TRBJ1-6 | few | TRBV7-3 | CASSLTGPRLHF | TGTGCCAGCAGCTTAACGGGGCCTCGCCTCCACTTT
. | 16 | TRBJ2-3 | few | TRBV5-5 | CASSAAGTGSTDTQYF | TGTGCCAGCAGCGCCGCCGGGACTGGAAGCACAGATACGCAGTATTTT
. | 11 | TRBJ2-3 | many | TRBV7-9 | CASSPREGQYF | TGTGCCAGCAGCCCCCGAGAGGGGCAGTATTTT
. | 15 | TRBJ2-6 | . | TRBV7-8 | CASSNNRAGANVLTF | TGTGCCAGCAGCAACAACAGGGCTGGGGCCAACGTCCTGACTTTC
TRBD1 | 13 | TRBJ2-7 | . | TRBV10-3 | CATNPGQGGEQYF | TGTGCCACAAATCCGGGACAGGGTGGAGAGCAGTACTTC
. | 15 | TRBJ2-6 | few | TRBV11-3 | CASGRGGAGANVLTF | TGTGCCAGCGGGAGAGGAGGGGCTGGGGCCAACGTCCTGACTTTC